Listed below are T cell receptor beta chains from one sample, sequenced in a study of memory CD4+ T cells and cytomegalovirus serostatus. Libraries were prepared by immunoSEQ multiplex PCR; TCRdb keeps only in-frame clonotypes and omits some of them. The sample carries 45,000 to 50,000 clones, around 80% recorded once. Material for sequencing was memory CD4+ T cells from blood. These receptors were obtained from an adult in good health and CMV-seronegative. CDR3s include the opening cysteine and the closing phenylalanine or tryptophan. The D gene is left open where the match is weak. Expanded clones get a size class; other rows say once, few or many, or leave the size out.

TRBV11-3	TRBJ2-1	.	TRBD2	TGTGCCAGCAGCTTAGATACTAGCGGAACTACCTACAATGAGCAGTTCTTC	CASSLDTSGTTYNEQFF
TRBV5-1	TRBJ2-2	.	TRBD1	TGCGCCAGCAGCTTGCTGGGACAGTTGAGCACCGGGGAGCTGTTTTTT	CASSLLGQLSTGELFF
TRBV11-2	TRBJ1-2	.	.	TGTGCCAGCAGCCCCGGATACTATGGCTACACCTTC	CASSPGYYGYTF
TRBV19	TRBJ1-2	.	.	TGTGCCAGTAGTATTGCGAGGGGCGTCACCTTC	CASSIARGVTF
TRBV5-6	TRBJ1-4	.	TRBD1	TGTGCCAGCAGCTATAGGACAGGTACAACTAATGAAAAACTGTTTTTT	CASSYRTGTTNEKLFF
TRBV7-2	TRBJ1-3	.	.	TGTGCCAGCAGTCTAACGGAGGGGGTGAGCATATATTTT	CASSLTEGVSIYF
TRBV5-6	TRBJ2-7	.	TRBD1	TGTGCCAGCAGCCGATGGGACAGGTACTACGAGCAGTACTTC	CASSRWDRYYEQYF
TRBV30	TRBJ1-1	.	.	TGTGCCTGGAGTGTAGGACATAACACTGAAGCTTTCTTT	CAWSVGHNTEAFF
TRBV5-1	TRBJ2-7	.	.	TGCGCCAGCAGCTTGGAAGGGAACGAGCAGTACTTC	CASSLEGNEQYF
TRBV5-4	TRBJ2-1	.	.	TGTGCCAGCAGCTCTCGAGGGTATGAGCAGTTCTTC	CASSSRGYEQFF
TRBV7-9	TRBJ1-2	.	.	TGTGCCAGCAGCCCCCCCTTCGGCTACACCTTC	CASSPPFGYTF
TRBV7-2	TRBJ2-5	.	TRBD2	TGTGCCAGCAGCTTCGTCGGGGGGGCTTTTGAGACCCAGTACTTC	CASSFVGGAFETQYF
TRBV2	TRBJ1-1	.	.	TGTGCCAGCGGGAAGGTACAGATGAACACTGAAGCTTTCTTT	CASGKVQMNTEAFF
TRBV11-2	TRBJ2-6	.	.	TGTGCCAGCAGCTTAGGTCCTGGGGCCAACGTCCTGACTTTC	CASSLGPGANVLTF
TRBV5-1	TRBJ2-7	.	TRBD2	TGCGCCAGCACTTCCAGCGGGACTGGCGCCTACGAGCAGTACTTC	CASTSSGTGAYEQYF
TRBV27	TRBJ2-3	.	TRBD1	TGTGCCAGCAGTTTGACAGGGACCTCCACAGATACGCAGTATTTT	CASSLTGTSTDTQYF
TRBV4-1	TRBJ2-7	.	TRBD2	TGCGCCAGCAGCCCGAAGATCGGACTAGCGCGAGACGCATACGAGCAGTACTTC	CASSPKIGLARDAYEQYF
TRBV18	TRBJ2-7	.	TRBD1	TGTGCCAGCTCACCCAGACAGGGTACCCACGAGCAGTACTTC	CASSPRQGTHEQYF
TRBV4-1	TRBJ2-5	once	.	TGCGCCAGCAGCCAAGCGGATACGGGAGAGACCCAGTACTTC	CASSQADTGETQYF
TRBV6-1	TRBJ1-5	.	.	TGTGCCAGCAGTGAAAAAGTCAGAGGGATTCAGCCCCAGCATTTT	CASSEKVRGIQPQHF
TRBV7-6	TRBJ1-3	.	.	TGTGCCAGCAGCCGGATCCCTTTCTCCGAGGGCCTCTCTGGAAACACCATATATTTT	CASSRIPFSEGLSGNTIYF
TRBV2	TRBJ1-2	.	.	TGTGCCAGCAGTGTAGACAGCCCTAACTATGGCTACACCTTC	CASSVDSPNYGYTF
TRBV30	TRBJ1-1	.	.	TGTGCCTGGACCAAAGGGCCCGGAGATGAAACTTTCTTT	CAWTKGPGDETFF
TRBV28	TRBJ1-2	.	.	TGTGCCAGCAGTTCCCTCTATGGCTACACCTTC	CASSSLYGYTF
TRBV5-4	TRBJ2-3	.	.	TGTGCCAGCAGCGCGGAGGTACAGGGTGATACGCAGTATTTT	CASSAEVQGDTQYF
TRBV30	TRBJ1-2	.	TRBD1	TGTGCCTGGAGTGCCGGACAGGGCTCTAACTATGGCTACACCTTC	CAWSAGQGSNYGYTF
TRBV5-1	TRBJ1-5	.	TRBD1	TGCGCCAGCAGCTTGGAGGGGGCGCGCAATCAGCCCCAGCATTTT	CASSLEGARNQPQHF
TRBV5-1	TRBJ1-1	.	TRBD1	TGCGCCAGCAGCCAGACAGGGGTCGGCACTGAAGCTTTCTTT	CASSQTGVGTEAFF
TRBV7-7	TRBJ2-5	.	.	TGTGCCAGCAGCTCGTTAAGCCAAGAGACCCAGTACTTC	CASSSLSQETQYF
TRBV2	TRBJ2-1	.	.	TGTGCCAGCAGTGTCGCCAATGAGCAGTTCTTC	CASSVANEQFF
TRBV6-6	TRBJ1-2	.	.	TGTGCCAGCAGTTACTCAGGGGGGCGCTCGGGTGGCTACACCTTC	CASSYSGGRSGGYTF
TRBV28	TRBJ2-1	.	.	TGTGCCAGCAGTTCGGCTGAGGGACGCCACAATGAGCAGTTCTTC	CASSSAEGRHNEQFF
TRBV16	TRBJ2-7	.	TRBD1	TGTGCCAGCAGCCAATACAAGACAGGGGATTCCTACGAGCAGTACTTC	CASSQYKTGDSYEQYF
TRBV4-2	TRBJ1-2	.	.	TGTGCCAGCAGCCAAGATGTTGGGGAATTCTATGGCTACACCTTC	CASSQDVGEFYGYTF
TRBV25-1	TRBJ1-2	.	.	TGTGCCAGCAGTGTAGGGACCAACTATGGCTACACCTTC	CASSVGTNYGYTF
TRBV10-1	TRBJ2-7	.	.	TGCGCCAGCAGTCCGTCCCGGAAACCCTACGAGCAGTACTTC	CASSPSRKPYEQYF
TRBV19	TRBJ1-2	.	TRBD1	TGTGCCAGTAGCAGGGGGTTGGATACCTATGGCTACACCTTC	CASSRGLDTYGYTF
TRBV5-4	TRBJ2-5	few	TRBD1	TGTGCCAGCAGCCCCCGACAGGGCAAAGAGACCCAGTACTTC	CASSPRQGKETQYF
TRBV6-1	TRBJ2-7	.	TRBD2	TGTGCCAGCCAGGGACTAGCTTCCTACGAGCAGTACTTC	CASQGLASYEQYF
TRBV6-1	TRBJ2-6	.	.	TGTGCCAGCAGTGTGGCCCCAACAAGGGCTCCTGGGGCCAACGTCCTGACTTTC	CASSVAPTRAPGANVLTF
TRBV6-1	TRBJ1-1	few	.	TGTGCCAGCACTACGTACACTGAAGCTTTCTTT	CASTTYTEAFF
TRBV6-4	TRBJ1-1	.	.	TGTGCCAGCGGGGATAACACTGAAGCTTTCTTT	CASGDNTEAFF
TRBV7-9	TRBJ2-5	few	TRBD1	TGTGCCAGCAGCTTAGGGGACAGGGGCCTCCAAGAGACCCAGTACTTC	CASSLGDRGLQETQYF
TRBV5-6	TRBJ2-3	.	TRBD1	TGTGCCAGCAGCCTGACAGGGATCCACACAGATACGCAGTATTTT	CASSLTGIHTDTQYF
TRBV7-2	TRBJ2-2	once	TRBD1	TGTGCCAGCAGCGAACGACAGGGGTGGACCGGGGAGCTGTTTTTT	CASSERQGWTGELFF
TRBV27	TRBJ1-2	.	.	TGTGCCAGCAGTTTATCGCAAGGGGCCAACTATGGCTACACCTTC	CASSLSQGANYGYTF
TRBV19	TRBJ2-7	.	.	TGTGCCAGTAGTTTTGCCTTCGAAGGGCTCGAGCAGTACTTC	CASSFAFEGLEQYF
TRBV27	TRBJ1-2	.	TRBD1	TGTGCCAGCAGTTCCCGGACAGGACGGGGATATGGCTACACCTTC	CASSSRTGRGYGYTF
TRBV2	TRBJ1-5	.	.	TGTGCCAGCAGAATCAATCAGCCCCAGCATTTT	CASRINQPQHF
TRBV27	TRBJ2-2	.	TRBD2	TGTGCCAGCAGTCCCCGCCCTAGCGGGAGTGTCGGGGAGCTGTTTTTT	CASSPRPSGSVGELFF
TRBV10-3	TRBJ2-7	.	TRBD2	TGTGCCATCAGTAGCGGGGGGGGAGGCTACGAGCAGTACTTC	CAISSGGGGYEQYF
TRBV27	TRBJ2-3	.	.	TGTGCCAGCAGTTTATTGGGGACAGATACGCAGTATTTT	CASSLLGTDTQYF
TRBV4-2	TRBJ2-1	.	.	TGTGCCAGCAGCCAAGATAATTTTAGCGATCGGCAGTTCTTC	CASSQDNFSDRQFF
TRBV4-2	TRBJ2-3	few	.	TGTGCCAGCAGCCAAGATATGGAGGGGACAGATACGCAGTATTTT	CASSQDMEGTDTQYF
TRBV5-1	TRBJ1-4	.	TRBD1	TGCGCCAGCAGCTCGGCAGGGGGGGATAATGAAAAACTGTTTTTT	CASSSAGGDNEKLFF
TRBV4-1	TRBJ1-2	.	.	TGCGCCAGCAGCCAATTATATTCCGGGACTTCCTTTCGCTATGGCTACACCTTC	CASSQLYSGTSFRYGYTF